This entry lists 4 T cell receptor beta chains sequenced from one sample in a study of neoadjuvant nivolumab and ipilimumab in lung cancer. The repertoire was sequenced with immunoSEQ multiplex PCR; TCRdb's copy has only in-frame clones and lacks some. The repertoire holds around 21,000 clones, with 82% as singletons. The specimen comprised peripheral blood, sampled before neoadjuvant nivolumab, alone or with ipilimumab. The receptors were gathered from an adult with non-small cell lung cancer.

The chain couples TRBV5-5 to TRBJ2-7, with D perhaps given as TRBD1 or TRBD2 (5 bases each). The V gene's germline CDR1 is SGHKS and CDR2 YYEKEE (reference sequence). Trimming stripped 1 base from V and 7 bases from J, with 21 bases between. This CDR3 contains 16 residues. The CDR3 spells CASSLFTPGRWVEQYF. The CDR3 region has the DNA TGTGCCAGCAGCTTGTTTACCCCGGGACGGTGGGTTGAGCAGTACTTC.

The chain uses TRBV7-2 and TRBJ2-1, with D perhaps assigned TRBD1 or TRBD2 (5 bases each). The germline gives CDR1 SGHTA, CDR2 FQGNSA. Trimming shortened V by 5 bases and J by 5 bases, and 10 bases separated the two germline ends. The CDR3 runs to 13 residues. CDR3 in amino acids: CASSEGPNNEQFF. CDR3 in DNA: TGTGCCAGCAGCGAGGGACCCAACAATGAGCAGTTCTTC.

This sequence joins TRBV30 and TRBJ1-2; weak D call: TRBD1 (5 bases). With 4 bases removed from V and 8 bases from J, the gap between germline ends came to 11 bases. CDR1 GTSNPN and CDR2 SVGIG come from the germline V gene (reference sequence). The CDR3 totals 11 residues. CDR3 sequence reads: CAWMVGGGYTF. The DNA for the CDR3 is TGTGCCTGGATGGTGGGGGGAGGCTACACCTTC.

As to this clone: A read error may account for a junction end that differs from germline. J is TRBJ2-6 and V is TRBV11-3; 10 nucleotides match TRBD1. Germline V CDR1 and CDR2: SGHNT, YENEEA. There are 15 residues in the CDR3. In DNA form, the CDR3 reads TGTGCCAGCAGCCCCAGGACAGGGGGGGTCAACGTCCTGACTTTC. Protein product: CASSPRTGGVNVLTF.